Presented here are 12 T cell receptor beta chains from one specimen sequenced in a study of shared clonotypes between healthy human individuals. The assay was immunoSEQ multiplex PCR, and TCRdb's table has in-frame clones only and misses some. The data hold over 2 million clones, with approximately 95% observed a single time. Sequencing input: naive CD4+ T cells sorted from blood. Subset noted: CD45RA+ positively selected. All receptors derive from a man between 18 and 35 years old in good health.

The rearrangement joins TRBV6-1 to TRBJ2-1; no clear D gene. V lost 2 bases to trimming and J lost 9 bases, with 14 bases between them. The CDR3 contains 14 residues. Germline lookup yields CDR1 MNHNS and CDR2 SASEGT. The CDR3 DNA follows: TGTGCCAGCAGTGAAAGCCCCGGACGCACTGAGCAGTTCTTC. It yields the protein CASSESPGRTEQFF.

The V call is TRBV2, the J call TRBJ2-1; possibly TRBD1 for D (6 bases). The length of the CDR3 is 15 residues. V was pared by 2 bases and J by 4 bases, with 12 bases between. Per germline, CDR1 SNHLY and CDR2 FYNNEI. The CDR3 nucleotides read TGTGCCAGCAGTGAAAAGTGGGGGCCTTACAATGAGCAGTTCTTC. Translation gives CASSEKWGPYNEQFF.

This chain links TRBV5-4 with TRBJ2-3, with TRBD2 identical over 9 bases. The CDR3 length is 16 residues. Germline lookup yields CDR1 SGHNT and CDR2 YYREEE (reference sequence). V shed 0 bases and J 4 bases; nucleotides not matched to a gene: 6. CDR3 coding DNA: TGTGCCAGCAGCTTGGAGTCTAGCGGGATGCCAGATACGCAGTATTTT. Its translation is CASSLESSGMPDTQYF.

Turning to this clone: Additional DNA sequences in this sample encode the identical CDR3. This chain connects TRBV29-1 to TRBJ2-1, with 8 bases that match TRBD1. The CDR3 length is 12 residues. Germline-derived CDR1 and CDR2 are SQVTM and ANQGSEA. V shed 6 bases and J 6 bases; nucleotides not matched to a gene: 4. The CDR3 sequence is CSVNRGSNEQFF. CDR3 DNA sequence: TGCAGCGTCAACAGGGGGAGCAATGAGCAGTTCTTC.

The chain couples TRBV14 to TRBJ2-7; maybe TRBD2 (5 bases). The CDR3 extends over 15 amino acids. Germline CDR1 reads SGHDN; CDR2 reads FVKESK. Trimming stripped 1 base from V and 7 bases from J, with 17 bases between. CDR3 region: CASSQGMVGRREQYF. The CDR3 DNA reads as TGTGCCAGCAGCCAAGGGATGGTCGGGCGGAGGGAGCAGTACTTC.

As to this clone: The same CDR3 arises from other DNA sequences in this sample as well. The J gene is TRBJ2-7, the V gene TRBV5-4; the D is unclear. Germline V gene lookup returns CDR1 SGHNT and CDR2 YYREEE (reference sequence). The CDR3 extends over 13 amino acids. V lost 4 bases to trimming and J lost 0 bases, with 8 bases between them. The CDR3 is CASSLLSSYEQYF. The CDR3 DNA sequence: TGTGCCAGCAGCCTGTTAAGCTCCTACGAGCAGTACTTC.

The chain couples TRBV6-1 to TRBJ1-2; D unclear. CDR3 size: 14 residues. Germline lookup yields CDR1 MNHNS and CDR2 SASEGT. V was shortened by 2 bases and J by 3 bases, with 10 bases between the two germline ends. Here the CDR3 DNA reads TGTGCCAGCAGTGAACCCCCCGACGACTATGGCTACACCTTC. As protein: CASSEPPDDYGYTF.

The chain combines TRBV4-1 with TRBJ1-3; D remains unclear. The V end lost 0 bases, the J end lost 4 bases, and 19 bases lay between the germline ends. Germline lookup yields CDR1 MGHRA and CDR2 YSYEKL. There are 18 residues in the CDR3. The CDR3 loop reads CASSQDIFAIGSGNTIYF. DNA of the CDR3: TGCGCCAGCAGCCAAGATATTTTCGCAATAGGGAGCGGAAACACCATATATTTT.

The chain recombines TRBV28 with TRBJ1-2, with TRBD1 as a possible D gene (5 bases). The CDR3 covers 11 residues. Germline V gives CDR1 MDHEN, CDR2 SYDVKM. V lost 10 bases to trimming and J lost 2 bases, with 8 bases between them. The CDR3 sequence is CAISGNYGYTF. CDR3 coding DNA: TGTGCCATATCAGGGAACTATGGCTACACCTTC.

The chain joins TRBV11-2 to TRBJ2-7; D is unclear. The germline V and J ends were trimmed by 2 bases and 9 bases, with 11 bases remaining between them. The CDR3 spans 12 residues. Per germline, CDR1 SGHAT and CDR2 FQNNGV. CDR3 protein: CASSLIGKGQYF. CDR3 DNA sequence: TGTGCCAGCAGCTTAATTGGGAAGGGGCAGTACTTC.

Comment on this clone: The sample holds other DNA sequences that translate to the same CDR3. The V call is TRBV18, the J call TRBJ2-6; 7 bases fit TRBD2. The CDR3 runs 17 residues. V gave up 2 bases and J gave up 1 base; unmatched junction bases: 5. Germline assignment: CDR1 KGHSH and CDR2 LQKENI. The CDR3 region has the DNA TGTGCCAGCTCACCAGGGCTAGCGGTATCTGGGGCCAACGTCCTGACTTTC. Translating it yields CASSPGLAVSGANVLTF.

The chain couples TRBV28 to TRBJ2-3; 10 bases fit TRBD2. Germline V gene lookup returns CDR1 MDHEN and CDR2 SYDVKM. The V and J ends lost 2 bases and 2 bases, in that order; junction bases with no gene match: 4. CDR3 length: 16 amino acids. CDR3 sequence reads: CASSLAGLANTDTQYF. Written as DNA, the CDR3 is TGTGCCAGCAGTTTAGCGGGACTAGCGAACACAGATACGCAGTATTTT. The variable domain in full, completed from reference TRBV28 and TRBJ2-3, reads DVKVTQSSRYLVKRTGEKVFLECVQDMDHENMFWYRQDPGLGLRLIYFSYDVKMKEKGDIPEGYSVSREKKERFSLILESASTNQTSMYLCASSLAGLANTDTQYFGPGTRLTVL.